These 22 T cell receptor beta chains originate from one sample sequenced in a study of post-analysis software for immune sequencing data. Whole-study findings and limits: In patients, TRBV5-6, TRBV5-1 and TRBV20-1 belonged to several TRBV segments found more frequently than in controls.

The library was made from cDNA and included unique molecular identifiers. TCRdb recomputed calls from the PCR reads with MiXCR, one row per CDR3 protein. The sample holds 750,000 to 950,000 distinct CDR3 sequences, about 53% seen once. The antigens for these receptors are not known. Sequencing was carried out using blood. All receptors come from a girl aged 5-17 years with multiple sclerosis.

The V gene is TRBV6-4, the J gene TRBJ1-4; D may be TRBD1 (6 bases). The length of the CDR3 is 14 residues. CDR1 is MRHNA, CDR2 SNTAGT, per germline. V was cut by 3 bases and J by 2 bases, with 7 bases left in between. The CDR3 nucleotides are TGTGCCAGCAGTGAGGGGGCGACTAATGAAAAACTGTTTTTT. Translating gives CASSEGATNEKLFF.

The rearrangement joins TRBV5-6 to TRBJ2-1, with D perhaps being TRBD1 or TRBD2 (5 bases each). TRBJ2-7 explains the end of the DNA better; the J call may be wrong. CDR1 SGHDT and CDR2 YYEEEE come from the germline V gene. The CDR3 has 14 amino acids. This chain's CDR3 is CASSFRAAGWEQYF. The CDR3 coding sequence is TGTGCCAGCAGCTTTCGAGCGGCAGGGTGGGAGCAGTACTTC.

This clonotype was seen a few times. The chain links TRBV6-4 to TRBJ2-1; D not certain. V lost 2 bases and J 6 bases, leaving 8 bases between the germline ends. The germline CDR1 and CDR2 sequences are MRHNA and SNTAGT. This CDR3 comprises 13 residues. The CDR3 DNA follows: TGTGCCAGCAGTGACGGAGCACCCAATGAGCAGTTCTTC. It codes for CASSDGAPNEQFF.

This clonotype occurred a few times. The chain recombines TRBV29-1 with TRBJ1-1, with a possible D match to TRBD1 (6 bases). Germline-derived CDR1 and CDR2 are SQVTM and ANQGSEA. The V gene lost 8 bases and the J gene lost 4 bases, with 17 bases spanning the gap. The CDR3 runs 13 residues. In DNA form, the CDR3 reads TGCAGCTCGGGGGAGGGGGTGGGCACTGAAGCTTTCTTT. It is translated as CSSGEGVGTEAFF.

The chain recombines TRBV6-5 with TRBJ2-3; TRBD2 might be the D (7 bases). This CDR3 comprises 15 residues. Trimming stripped 8 bases from V and 2 bases from J, with 17 bases between. Germline lookup yields CDR1 MNHEY and CDR2 SVGAGI. For the CDR3, the DNA is TGTGCCAGCGGCATGGGCGGGGGCATCACAGATACGCAGTATTTT. Translation gives CASGMGGGITDTQYF.

The rearrangement joins TRBV5-1 to TRBJ2-3, with 11 bases fitting TRBD2. Losses at the gene ends were 5 bases for V and 3 bases for J; bases not matched to a gene: 5. The germline gives CDR1 SGHRS, CDR2 YFSETQ. The CDR3 spans 15 residues. The CDR3 region has the DNA TGCGCCAGCAGTTCAACTAGCGGGGGAACAGATACGCAGTATTTT. The encoded protein is CASSSTSGGTDTQYF.

This sequence joins TRBV5-1 and TRBJ2-7; no firm D call. CDR1 is SGHRS and CDR2 is YFSETQ in the germline V gene. The CDR3 consists of 13 residues. V was trimmed by 4 bases and J by 0 bases, leaving 8 bases between them. This CDR3 is CASSITSSYEQYF. The CDR3 region has the DNA TGCGCCAGCAGCATCACGAGCTCCTACGAGCAGTACTTC.

This clonotype appeared a few times. The chain carries TRBV11-2 and TRBJ1-2; TRBD1 aligns across 9 bases. The CDR3 spans 15 residues. V lost 3 bases, J lost 5 bases, and 7 bases stayed unmatched. Germline V gene data show CDR1 as SGHAT and CDR2 as FQNNGV. CDR3 sequence reads: CASSFPGQGEYGYTF. The DNA of the CDR3 is TGTGCCAGCAGCTTCCCGGGACAGGGAGAATATGGCTACACCTTC.

About this clonotype: At one boundary the junction diverges from the germline segment, which might be a read error. CDR3 coding DNA: TGTGCCAGCAGCTTAGCGGGATTAGCCACTGAGCAGTACTTC. This codes for CASSLAGLATEQYF. The V call is TRBV12-3 or TRBV12-4, the J call TRBJ2-7, with TRBD2 matching over 8 bases. The CDR3 is 14 amino acids.

The J gene is TRBJ2-7, the V gene TRBV29-1, with 10 nucleotides matching TRBD1. Germline V gives CDR1 SQVTM, CDR2 ANQGSEA. V trimming: 6 bases; J trimming: 5 bases; junction bases outside the gene matches: 10. The length of the CDR3 is 14 residues. DNA of the CDR3: TGCAGCGTCGCCACCGGACAGGGGGACCACGAGCAGTACTTC. Translation gives CSVATGQGDHEQYF.

V is TRBV20-1 and J is TRBJ2-5, with D maybe TRBD2 (5 bases). The CDR3 is made up of 13 amino acids. CDR1 is DFQATT, CDR2 SNEGSKA, per germline (reference sequence). The CDR3 DNA reads TGCAAGCCCGCTCGGGGAAACCAAGAGACCCAGTACTTC. Residues: CKPARGNQETQYF.

This clonotype was found once. The J gene is TRBJ2-1, the V gene TRBV20-1; 9 positions match TRBD1. With V trimmed by 2 bases and J by 0 bases, 23 bases remained unmatched. In germline, CDR1 is DFQATT, CDR2 SNEGSKA (reference sequence). The CDR3 sequence is 22 residues long. DNA for the CDR3: TGCAGTGCTAGACCTGACAGGGGGAAGGCGTTGACGTCGTTGGGCTCCTACAATGAGCAGTTCTTC. Amino acid sequence: CSARPDRGKALTSLGSYNEQFF.

This clonotype was picked up one time. The chain links TRBV10-3 to TRBJ1-5; the match to TRBD1 covers 7 bases. In germline, CDR1 is ENHRY, CDR2 SYGVKD. The CDR3 consists of 12 residues. The ends lost 8 bases at V and 6 bases at J; junction bases unmatched: 4. DNA of the CDR3: TGTGCCATCTCAGGGGGTAGTCAGCCCCAGCATTTT. It specifies CAISGGSQPQHF.

The CDR3 spells CASSFFDLEETQYF. The CDR3 DNA reads as TGCGCCAGCAGCTTCTTTGACCTGGAGGAGACCCAGTACTTC. This chain joins TRBV5-1 and TRBJ2-5; D is uncertain. Trimming took off 2 bases at V and 5 bases at J, with 13 bases between the two ends. CDR1 is SGHRS and CDR2 is YFSETQ in the germline V gene. The CDR3 is made up of 14 amino acids.

The gene calls are TRBV20-1 and TRBJ2-7; 12 bases align to TRBD2. CDR3 length equals 18 residues. J gave up 1 base and V 0 bases, and 10 bases lay outside the gene matches. Germline loops: CDR1 DFQATT, CDR2 SNEGSKA (reference sequence). The chain's CDR3 is CSARDPLAGGRRSYEQYF. CDR3 DNA sequence: TGCAGTGCTAGAGATCCCCTAGCGGGAGGGAGGAGGTCCTACGAGCAGTACTTC.

The rearrangement joins TRBV20-1 to TRBJ2-5, with D perhaps assigned TRBD1 or TRBD2 (5 bases each). The DNA end is a closer match to TRBJ2-7, so the J assignment may be wrong. The CDR3 length is 17 residues. Germline CDR1 is DFQATT and CDR2 is SNEGSKA (reference sequence). The CDR3: CSARDLIGARAPHEQYF. The CDR3 DNA follows: TGCAGTGCTAGAGATTTGATCGGGGCCCGGGCTCCCCACGAGCAGTACTTC.

This clonotype has just a few counts. The V and J genes are TRBV7-2 and TRBJ2-1; a possible D gene is TRBD1 (5 bases). CDR1 is SGHTA, CDR2 FQGNSA, per germline. Deletions cut 5 bases from V and 4 bases from J, with 15 bases between. This CDR3 has 15 amino acids. This chain's CDR3 is CASSPHRQTYNEQFF. Here the CDR3 DNA reads TGTGCCAGCAGCCCCCACCGACAGACATACAATGAGCAGTTCTTC. Full variable domain (missing parts from reference TRBV7-2 and TRBJ2-1): GAGVSQSPSNKVTEKGKDVELRCDPISGHTALYWYRQSLGQGLEFLIYFQGNSAPDKSGLPSDRFSAERTGGSVSTLTIQRTQQEDSAVYLCASSPHRQTYNEQFFGPGTRLTVL.

The gene calls are TRBV6-5 and TRBJ2-7; D is uncertain. Germline assignment: CDR1 MNHEY and CDR2 SVGAGI. This CDR3 spans 16 amino acids. With 6 bases removed from V and 0 bases from J, the gap between germline ends came to 18 bases. CDR3 sequence: CASRQFGPLSSYEQYF. The DNA of the CDR3 is TGTGCCAGCAGACAATTTGGACCGCTGAGCTCCTACGAGCAGTACTTC.

The chain combines TRBV9 with TRBJ2-7; 8 bases are a match to TRBD2. Unmatched junction bases numbered 9, after V lost 4 bases and J lost 6 bases. Per the germline V gene, CDR1 is SGDLS and CDR2 is YYNGEE. The CDR3 totals 14 residues. The CDR3 reads CASSLGTSGGEQYF. CDR3 nucleotide sequence: TGTGCCAGCAGCCTCGGGACTAGTGGCGGCGAGCAGTACTTC.

The V gene is TRBV7-6, the J gene TRBJ2-3, with D possibly being TRBD2 (6 bases). Germline V gene data show CDR1 as SGHVS and CDR2 as FNYEAQ. The V end lost 4 bases, the J end lost 1 base, and 12 bases lay between the germline ends. The length of the CDR3 is 15 residues. The CDR3: CASSSSSERTDTQYF. The CDR3 DNA follows: TGTGCCAGCAGCTCCTCTAGCGAGCGCACAGATACGCAGTATTTT.

There are a few counts of this clonotype. The chain is built from TRBV20-1 and TRBJ2-7; D may match TRBD1 or TRBD2 (5 bases each). Germline V CDR1 and CDR2: DFQATT, SNEGSKA (reference sequence). The length of the CDR3 is 13 residues. In nucleotides, the CDR3 is TGCAGCGCTTTTGGGACGGAGCCTTACGAGCAGTACTTC. Protein: CSAFGTEPYEQYF.

For this clonotype: Being one base from a much bigger clone, this may be a read error. The chain employs TRBV6-4 and TRBJ2-3; 8 bases map to TRBD1. The CDR3 contains 15 residues. CDR1 and CDR2 (germline): MRHNA, SNTAGT. Germline trimming cut 3 bases from V and 5 bases from J; bases unmatched to any gene: 7. CDR3 DNA: TGTGCCAGCAGTGAGAGAGCAGGGGGCGGAGATACGCAGTATTTT. Residues: CASSERAGGGDTQYF.